This T cell receptor (beta chain) was sequenced during a study of T cells in Graves' hyperthyroidism and ophthalmopathy. Across the whole study: Sampling of peripheral blood happened at initial diagnosis, prior to any treatment. Study-wide points: Stable hyperthyroidism was told apart from ophthalmopathy by a model built on 13 V-J features. Before onset, ophthalmopathy was predicted by the model a median roughly six months earlier.

Points on this clonotype: The antigen is not known.

The cohort's ophthalmopathy patients, a group with duration under 3 months, had a Clinical Activity Score of at least 3 and a NOSPECS grade of at least 4. Germline CDR1 is MDHEN and CDR2 is SYDVKM. The CDR3 consists of 13 residues. Trimming left V 7 bases short and J 3 bases short, with 13 bases between. Researchers took RNA transcripts and amplified the TCR beta CDR3 regions from them. The HTBI primer set drove a first-round RT-PCR of the TCR CDR3. TCRdb reprocessed the multiplex PCR reads with MiXCR, giving one entry per CDR3 protein. The sample yields about 590,000 distinct CDR3 sequences, 13% to 15% seen once.

The sequence came from a woman younger than 30 with Graves' ophthalmopathy. The chain links TRBV28 to TRBJ2-7; D is uncertain. Sequencing used blood. The CDR3 DNA follows: TGTGCCAGCAAAAGTATCGTGGGCTACGAGCAGTACTTC. Translated, it gives CASKSIVGYEQYF.